These 26 T cell receptor beta chains were all obtained from the same sample, sequenced in a study of circulating CD8 cells and anti-PD-1 response in melanoma. Live CD3+CD8+TCRalphabeta+ cells were sorted into four subsets by PD-1 and/or TIGIT. Using approximately 15 ng of total RNA, TCR libraries were made with the QIAseq Immune Repertoire TCR panel. TCRdb reanalysed the reads using MiXCR and keeps one entry per CDR3 protein. The sample records 1,000 to 1,500 distinct CDR3 sequences, about 7.6% being singletons. Sequenced here: CD8+ T cells from PBMCs, sampled at baseline or after one month of anti-PD-1 therapy (not recorded which). The receptors were gathered from a human donor with melanoma.

This rearrangement joins TRBV27 to TRBJ1-5, with D perhaps matching TRBD1 (5 bases). The V gene lost 3 bases and the J gene lost 4 bases, with 7 bases spanning the gap. CDR1 and CDR2 from the germline V gene are MNHEY and SMNVEV (reference sequence). The CDR3 runs to 13 residues. The CDR3 here is CASSFQGNQPQHF. CDR3 DNA: TGTGCCAGCAGTTTCCAGGGTAATCAGCCCCAGCATTTT.

In this sample, this clonotype turned up a few times. Sequence at one end of the junction differs from germline and may be a read error. The chain combines TRBV20-1 with TRBJ2-2; TRBD1 might be the D (6 bases). This CDR3 spans 13 amino acids. Germline V gives CDR1 DFQATT, CDR2 SNEGSKA (reference sequence). The CDR3, as DNA: TGCAGTGTTCGGACAGTTAACACCGGGAAGCTGTTTTTT. It specifies CSVRTVNTGKLFF.

This clonotype ranks as medium-sized. CDR3 loop: CASSGGGLAKNIQYF. DNA for the CDR3: TGTGCCAGCAGTGGGGGCGGCCTAGCCAAAAACATTCAGTACTTC. The chain uses TRBV2 and TRBJ2-4; tentatively, D is TRBD1 (5 bases). V was trimmed by 4 bases and J by 0 bases, leaving 10 bases between them. The germline V gene has CDR1 SNHLY and CDR2 FYNNEI. CDR3 length: 15 residues.

The V gene is TRBV29-1, the J gene TRBJ1-2; D might be TRBD1 (5 bases). The V and J ends lost 0 bases and 7 bases respectively, with 15 bases between them. The V gene's germline CDR1 is SQVTM and CDR2 ANQGSEA. This CDR3 region has 14 residues. CDR3 nucleotide sequence: TGCAGCGTTGAAGATTCTTGGGGACCCGGTGGCTACACCTTC. As protein: CSVEDSWGPGGYTF.

This clonotype is classed as large. CDR3 in DNA: TGTGCCAGCAGCCCGCAGGGTTACGAGCAGTACTTC. It is translated as CASSPQGYEQYF. V and J are TRBV11-2 and TRBJ2-7, with D perhaps matching TRBD1 (5 bases). Trimming took 5 bases from V and 4 from J, leaving 9 bases between them. CDR1 SGHAT and CDR2 FQNNGV come from the germline V gene. The CDR3 sequence is 12 residues long.

This clonotype is medium-sized in the sample. The V and J genes are TRBV28 and TRBJ1-4; TRBD1 agrees at 10 bases. The V and J ends lost 6 bases and 12 bases, in that order; junction bases with no gene match: 13. CDR3 length: 15 amino acids. Germline V gene data show CDR1 as MDHEN and CDR2 as SYDVKM. CDR3: CASSPSDRGHGELFF. The CDR3 nucleotides are TGTGCCAGCAGCCCCTCCGACAGGGGGCATGGGGAACTGTTTTTT.

This clonotype counts as large. V gene TRBV28 combines with J gene TRBJ2-7; D call uncertain. Germline CDR1 reads MDHEN; CDR2 reads SYDVKM. Trimming stripped 6 bases from V and 0 bases from J, with 6 bases between. The CDR3 has 12 amino acids. The DNA of the CDR3 is TGTGCCAGCAGCCTCAGCTCCTACGAGCAGTACTTC. Its translation: CASSLSSYEQYF.

This clonotype is medium-sized within its sample. The gene calls are TRBV29-1 and TRBJ2-1, with D perhaps TRBD1 (5 bases). V lost 7 bases, J lost 4 bases, and 11 bases lay in between. CDR3 length: 12 amino acids. Germline values: CDR1 SQVTM, CDR2 ANQGSEA. This chain's CDR3 is CSAQGSYNEQFF. DNA of the CDR3: TGCAGCGCCCAGGGCAGTTACAATGAGCAGTTCTTC.

As for this clonotype: Given a much more abundant clone one base away, this may be a read error. Because it lacks the conserved phenylalanine or tryptophan at the end, this CDR3 is likely a read error. The chain carries TRBV18 and TRBJ1-5; D unclear. Trimming pared 3 bases from V and 5 bases from J, leaving 14 bases between. In germline, CDR1 is KGHSH, CDR2 LQKENI. The CDR3 runs to 15 residues. The CDR3: CASSPGPGFDQPQHL. In nucleotides, the CDR3 is TGTGCCAGCTCACCTGGCCCAGGATTCGATCAGCCCCAGCATTTG.

The chain recombines TRBV20-1 with TRBJ2-1, with D perhaps given as TRBD1 or TRBD2 (5 bases each). The ends were cut back, 3 bases at V and 5 bases at J, with 17 bases in the middle. Germline V lookup: CDR1 DFQATT, CDR2 SNEGSKA (reference sequence). This CDR3 comprises 15 residues. The DNA of the CDR3 is TGCAGTGCTAGCACCCGGGACGGATGGAACAATGAGCAGTTCTTC. Translated: CSASTRDGWNNEQFF.

This chain uses TRBV19 with TRBJ2-7; D is possibly TRBD1 or TRBD2 (5 bases each). The CDR3 totals 16 residues. The V end lost 3 bases, the J end lost 2 bases, and 17 bases lay between the germline ends. In germline, CDR1 is LNHDA, CDR2 SQIVND (reference sequence). The CDR3 sequence is CASSIFGTRDAYEQYF. The DNA of the CDR3 is TGTGCCAGTAGTATTTTTGGGACCAGAGACGCCTACGAGCAGTACTTC.

In its sample, this clonotype ranks as medium-sized. The chain uses TRBV19 and TRBJ2-2; D ambiguous. Trimming pared 0 bases from V and 4 bases from J, leaving 15 bases between. This CDR3 has 17 residues. Looked up from germline, CDR1 is LNHDA and CDR2 is SQIVND (reference sequence). The CDR3 DNA follows: TGTGCCAGTAGTATAGATCCGATGTCATTACTCACCGGGGAGCTGTTTTTT. It translates to CASSIDPMSLLTGELFF.

J is TRBJ2-1 and V is TRBV7-7; no firm D call. The germline V and J ends were trimmed by 0 bases and 4 bases, with 4 bases remaining between them. Per germline, CDR1 SSHAT and CDR2 FNYEAQ (reference sequence). This CDR3 has 13 amino acids. The chain's CDR3 is CASSLARYNEQFF. CDR3 coding DNA: TGTGCCAGCAGCTTAGCCAGATACAATGAGCAGTTCTTC.

Within the sample, this clonotype is large. The chain employs TRBV6-2 or TRBV6-3 and TRBJ2-7, with 9 bases that match TRBD2. Trimming cost V 2 bases and J 3 bases; bases outside gene matches: 8. The CDR3 sequence is 16 residues long. Germline V CDR1 and CDR2: MNHEY, SVGEGT. CDR3 in amino acids: CASSYVASGVYYEQYF. For the CDR3, the DNA is TGTGCCAGCAGTTACGTGGCTAGCGGGGTGTACTACGAGCAGTACTTC.

Sample share makes this clonotype large (0.1 to 1%). J is TRBJ2-3 and V is TRBV4-2; TRBD2 matches at 7 bases. V was pared by 4 bases and J by 0 bases, with 4 bases of the junction left unmatched. Germline assignment: CDR1 LGHNA and CDR2 YNFKEQ. CDR3 length equals 15 residues. The CDR3 loop reads CASSPYGGSTDTQYF. In DNA form, the CDR3 reads TGTGCCAGCAGCCCCTACGGGGGGAGCACAGATACGCAGTATTTT.

The chain couples TRBV28 to TRBJ2-6; D remains ambiguous. V lost 5 bases and J lost 0, with 8 bases in between. Germline V CDR1 and CDR2: MDHEN, SYDVKM. The CDR3 sequence is 15 residues long. The CDR3 DNA sequence: TGTGCCAGCAGTCCCGATAACTCTGGGGCCAACGTCCTGACTTTC. This sequence encodes CASSPDNSGANVLTF. The full variable domain, with the rest looked up from reference TRBV28 and TRBJ2-6, is DVKVTQSSRYLVKRTGEKVFLECVQDMDHENMFWYRQDPGLGLRLIYFSYDVKMKEKGDIPEGYSVSREKKERFSLILESASTNQTSMYLCASSPDNSGANVLTFGAGSRLTVL.

By share, this clonotype ranks as medium-sized. The chain joins TRBV6-1 to TRBJ2-7; no definite D call. The CDR3 extends over 12 amino acids. CDR1 and CDR2 (germline): MNHNS, SASEGT. Trimming shortened V by 7 bases and J by 0 bases, and 7 bases separated the two germline ends. CDR3 sequence: CASKALSYEQYF. The CDR3, as DNA: TGTGCCAGCAAGGCCCTCTCCTACGAGCAGTACTTC.

This clonotype is labeled large. The rearrangement links TRBV19 to TRBJ2-1, with D perhaps matching TRBD1 (6 bases). Trimming stripped 6 bases from V and 2 bases from J, with 11 bases between. Germline values: CDR1 LNHDA, CDR2 SQIVND (reference sequence). The CDR3 covers 14 residues. This chain's CDR3 is CASSQGGTYNEQFF. CDR3 nucleotide sequence: TGTGCCAGTAGCCAAGGGGGAACCTACAATGAGCAGTTCTTC.

This clonotype is medium-sized in the sample. The chain employs TRBV19 and TRBJ1-1, with D perhaps matching TRBD1 (5 bases). CDR1 and CDR2 from the germline V gene are LNHDA and SQIVND (reference sequence). V was cut by 7 bases and J by 1 base, with 13 bases left in between. There are 14 residues in the CDR3. The CDR3 loop is CASTWGTRNTEAFF. CDR3 in DNA: TGTGCCAGTACGTGGGGGACCAGGAACACTGAAGCTTTCTTT.

This clonotype ranks as large (0.1 to 1%). The V gene is TRBV23-1, the J gene TRBJ2-7; D unresolved. TRBV23-1 is an ORF; its function is uncertain. V lost 8 bases to trimming and J lost 0 bases, with 23 bases between them. CDR3 length: 17 amino acids. The CDR3 loop reads CASVPSQDRRSSYEQYF. In nucleotides, the CDR3 is TGCGCCAGCGTCCCGTCCCAAGACCGCCGTTCCTCCTACGAGCAGTACTTC.

This clonotype is large (0.1 to 1%) by share. The rearrangement uses TRBV29-1 and TRBJ1-3; perhaps TRBD1 as D (5 bases). The germline CDR1 and CDR2 sequences are SQVTM and ANQGSEA. The CDR3 is made up of 13 amino acids. V was clipped by 6 bases and J by 0 bases, with 9 bases between them. The CDR3 loop is CSVQDNSGNTIYF. CDR3 DNA: TGCAGCGTACAGGACAACTCTGGAAACACCATATATTTT. The whole variable domain, filled in from reference TRBV29-1 and TRBJ1-3, reads SAVISQKPSRDICQRGTSLTIQCQVDSQVTMMFWYRQQPGQSLTLIATANQGSEATYESGFVIDKFPISRPNLTFSTLTVSNMSPEDSSIYLCSVQDNSGNTIYFGEGSWLTVV.

This clonotype is judged large (0.1 to 1%). This sequence joins TRBV20-1 and TRBJ2-7; D gene ambiguous. V was clipped by 0 bases and J by 3 bases, with 9 bases between them. Germline V gives CDR1 DFQATT, CDR2 SNEGSKA (reference sequence). This CDR3 is built from 13 residues. CDR3 nucleotides: TGCAGTGCTAGAGATCTAAGGGACTACGAGCAGTACTTC. This translates into CSARDLRDYEQYF.

By sample share, this clonotype is large (0.1 to 1%). The chain links TRBV12-3 or TRBV12-4 to TRBJ2-1; D remains ambiguous. The CDR3 loop spans 11 amino acids. V lost 7 bases and J 6 bases, leaving 7 bases between the germline ends. The CDR3 here is CASISTNEQFF. The CDR3, as DNA: TGTGCCAGCATTAGCACCAATGAGCAGTTCTTC.

Sample share makes this clonotype large. V usage is TRBV7-3 and J usage is TRBJ2-7; D possibly uses TRBD1 or TRBD2 (5 bases each). CDR3 size: 13 residues. V was trimmed by 5 bases and J by 3 bases, leaving 11 bases between them. Germline V lookup: CDR1 SGHTA, CDR2 FQGTGA. CDR3 sequence: CASSAGSGYEQYF. For the CDR3, the DNA is TGTGCCAGCAGCGCAGGGAGTGGCTACGAGCAGTACTTC.

This clonotype is labeled as medium-sized. This chain uses TRBV9 with TRBJ2-2; maybe TRBD2 (5 bases). Germline CDR1 reads SGDLS; CDR2 reads YYNGEE. Trimming stripped 10 bases from V and 3 bases from J, with 13 bases between. CDR3 length: 13 residues. Here the CDR3 DNA reads TGTGCCCTGGGCGGGCAGCACACCGGGGAGCTGTTTTTT. This gives the protein CALGGQHTGELFF.

By share, this clonotype ranks as medium-sized. The CDR3 reads CASSLPAGTGAEQYF. In nucleotides, the CDR3 is TGTGCCAGCAGCTTACCCGCCGGGACAGGGGCCGAGCAGTACTTC. The chain recombines TRBV11-2 with TRBJ2-7; 10 bases agree with TRBD1. The CDR3 contains 15 residues. V was pared by 2 bases and J by 6 bases, with 7 bases of the junction left unmatched. Germline V gene sequence: CDR1 SGHAT, CDR2 FQNNGV.